A single sample gave rise to the 19 T cell receptor beta chains below, sequenced in a study of blood T cell repertoires in COVID-19. The assay was immunoSEQ multiplex PCR, and TCRdb's table has in-frame clones only and misses some. The sample lists 380,000 or so clones, approximately 88% occurring once. The sequenced material came from PBMCs or T cells enriched from blood (not recorded which). The receptors stem from a woman aged 40 to 50 with acute COVID-19.

CDR3 DNA sequence: TGTGCCAGCAGCGGTCTACTAGGGATAGGGGAGCAGTTCTTC. It encodes CASSGLLGIGEQFF. This chain connects TRBV3-1 (or the pseudogene TRBV3-2) to TRBJ2-1; D is possibly TRBD2 (5 bases). This CDR3 region has 14 residues. Trimming stripped 5 bases from V and 10 bases from J, with 18 bases between. The germline CDR1 and CDR2 sequences are LGHDT and YNNKEL (reference sequence).

The CDR3 loop reads CASSQQGSGTEAFF. The DNA for the CDR3 is TGCGCCAGCAGCCAACAGGGGAGCGGCACTGAAGCTTTCTTT. The V gene is TRBV4-1, the J gene TRBJ1-1; weak D call: TRBD1 (6 bases). This CDR3 has 14 residues. Germline CDR1 reads MGHRA; CDR2 reads YSYEKL. Trimming removed 2 bases at V and 4 bases at J, with 11 bases between.

The gene calls are TRBV18 and TRBJ2-3; 9 bases map to TRBD2. Germline V gene sequence: CDR1 KGHSH, CDR2 LQKENI. V trimming: 1 base; J trimming: 1 base; junction bases outside the gene matches: 3. This CDR3 has 16 residues. CDR3 DNA: TGTGCCAGCTCACCACTACAGCGGGGGGGCACAGATACGCAGTATTTT. This sequence encodes CASSPLQRGGTDTQYF. The full variable domain, its missing parts supplied by reference TRBV18 and TRBJ2-3, is NAGVMQNPRHLVRRRGQEARLRCSPMKGHSHVYWYRQLPEEGLKFMVYLQKENIIDESGMPKERFSAEFPKEGPSILRIQQVVRGDSAAYFCASSPLQRGGTDTQYFGPGTRLTVL.

V and J are TRBV15 and TRBJ1-4; 8 bases match TRBD1. CDR3 length: 16 amino acids. Looked up from germline, CDR1 is LNHNV and CDR2 is YYDKDF (reference sequence). The trim removed 5 bases at V and 5 bases at J, leaving 10 bases unmatched. The CDR3, as DNA: TGTGCCACCAGCGCCCGCAACAGGGGGGGGAATGAAAAACTGTTTTTT. Protein: CATSARNRGGNEKLFF.

V usage is TRBV10-1 and J usage is TRBJ2-5, with TRBD2 as a possible D gene (5 bases). Per germline, CDR1 WNHNN and CDR2 SYGVQD (reference sequence). This CDR3 is built from 13 residues. Trimming removed 3 bases from V and 3 bases from J, with 8 bases in between. The CDR3, as DNA: TGCGCCAGCAGTGATGGAGGAGAAGAGACCCAGTACTTC. It is translated as CASSDGGEETQYF.

This chain uses TRBV5-6 with TRBJ2-7, with TRBD1 as a possible D gene (5 bases). The CDR3 spans 12 residues. V was pared by 4 bases and J by 3 bases, with 8 bases between. Germline V gene lookup returns CDR1 SGHDT and CDR2 YYEEEE. The chain's CDR3 is CASSGQGYEQYF. CDR3 DNA: TGTGCCAGCAGCGGGCAGGGCTACGAGCAGTACTTC.

This sequence joins TRBV3-1 (or the pseudogene TRBV3-2) and TRBJ2-3; 7 nucleotides align to TRBD1. This CDR3 has 16 amino acids. Per the germline V gene, CDR1 is LGHDT and CDR2 is YNNKEL (reference sequence). V shed 4 bases, J shed 2 bases, and the junction held 9 bases outside the gene matches. DNA of the CDR3: TGTGCCAGCAGCCGCTATTCCGGGACAGCCACAGATACGCAGTATTTT. Residues: CASSRYSGTATDTQYF.

CDR3 region: CASVPRDSSGNTIYF. CDR3 bases: TGTGCCAGCGTCCCCCGGGACAGCTCTGGAAACACCATATATTTT. The V and J genes are TRBV2 and TRBJ1-3; 7 positions match TRBD1. The CDR3 sequence is 15 residues long. Looked up from germline, CDR1 is SNHLY and CDR2 is FYNNEI. V was pared by 8 bases and J by 0 bases, with 7 bases of the junction left unmatched.

V usage is TRBV21-1 and J usage is TRBJ2-3; the D call of TRBD1 is as the table states it, not checked on the DNA. TRBV21-1 is noted as a pseudogene. This CDR3 comprises 17 residues. CDR3 nucleotides: TGTGCCAGCAGCAAGACAGGCCCCGTCTCAATCACAGATACGCAGTATTTT. The encoded protein is CASSKTGPVSITDTQYF.

For this clone: Different DNA sequences within this sample yield the same CDR3. The rearrangement links TRBV12-3 or TRBV12-4 to TRBJ1-2; 8 bases are a match to TRBD1. The CDR3 has 12 residues. The junction had 2 bases not matched to a gene; V was cut back by 3 bases and J by 8 bases. The CDR3 sequence: CASSLTGEGYTF. The CDR3 bases are TGTGCCAGCAGTTTGACAGGGGAGGGCTACACCTTC.

The chain joins TRBV2 to TRBJ1-1; D is ambiguous. Germline CDR1 SNHLY, CDR2 FYNNEI. This CDR3 contains 13 residues. Trimming took 3 bases from V and 3 from J, leaving 8 bases between them. The DNA of the CDR3 is TGTGCCAGCAGTGAGACCGGGTACACTGAAGCTTTCTTT. Its translation is CASSETGYTEAFF. Supplemented by reference TRBV2 and TRBJ1-1, the full variable domain reads EPEVTQTPSHQVTQMGQEVILRCVPISNHLYFYWYRQILGQKVEFLVSFYNNEISEKSEIFDDQFSVERPDGSNFTLKIRSTKLEDSAMYFCASSETGYTEAFFGQGTRLTVV.

The V call is TRBV5-1, the J call TRBJ2-4, with 7 bases matching TRBD1. After removal of 4 bases from V and 7 bases from J, the junction contained 5 bases not matched to a gene. Germline V gene sequence: CDR1 SGHRS, CDR2 YFSETQ. CDR3 length: 13 residues. CDR3 region: CASSIGQENIQYF. DNA for the CDR3: TGCGCCAGCAGCATAGGACAGGAGAACATTCAGTACTTC.

The CDR3 nucleotides are TGTGCCAGCACCCCTCTAGCGGGGTCGGCCGGGGAGCTGTTTTTT. Protein: CASTPLAGSAGELFF. The chain links TRBV7-9 to TRBJ2-2; TRBD2 agrees at 9 bases. The CDR3 consists of 15 residues. V dropped 7 bases and J dropped 6; count of bases not matched to a gene: 9. CDR1 is SEHNR, CDR2 FQNEAQ, per germline (reference sequence).

The count of this clone is one. The chain joins TRBV9 to TRBJ1-5, with a possible D match to TRBD1 (6 bases). The CDR3 length is 17 residues. Germline values: CDR1 SGDLS, CDR2 YYNGEE. The V and J ends lost 3 bases and 6 bases respectively, with 22 bases between them. As DNA, the CDR3 is TGTGCCAGCAGCGAGAAAGGACTCCAGGGGCGTAGTCAGCCCCAGCATTTT. Protein: CASSEKGLQGRSQPQHF.

The chain uses TRBV15 and TRBJ2-1; 7 bases are shared with TRBD1. The CDR3 is 15 amino acids. CDR1 and CDR2 (germline): LNHNV, YYDKDF (reference sequence). V was pared by 8 bases and J by 2 bases, with 9 bases of the junction left unmatched. CDR3 sequence: CATQPTGQTYNEQFF. CDR3 nucleotide sequence: TGTGCCACCCAACCTACGGGACAGACCTACAATGAGCAGTTCTTC.

DNA for the CDR3: TGTGCCAGCAGCCTTCGGGGGGGGTACAATGAGCAGTTCTTC. Translation: CASSLRGGYNEQFF. The genes are TRBV11-3 and TRBJ2-1, with 8 nucleotides matching TRBD2. CDR1 is SGHNT and CDR2 is YENEEA in the germline V gene. J was trimmed by 4 bases and V by 5 bases; bases with no gene match: 4. CDR3 length equals 14 residues.

The V gene is TRBV19, the J gene TRBJ1-1; D uncertain. The CDR3 length is 14 residues. V dropped 5 bases and J dropped 5 bases, with 15 bases sitting between them. Germline assignment: CDR1 LNHDA and CDR2 SQIVND (reference sequence). CDR3 nucleotide sequence: TGTGCCAGTAGTTCCCTTGGTGGGAGGACTGAAGCTTTCTTT. Translated: CASSSLGGRTEAFF.

The chain links TRBV2 to TRBJ1-5; 7 positions match TRBD1. CDR1 and CDR2 from the germline V gene are SNHLY and FYNNEI. With V trimmed by 4 bases and J by 3 bases, 3 bases remained unmatched. The CDR3 is 14 residues long. The CDR3 nucleotides are TGTGCCAGCAGTGGGGACAGATCCAATCAGCCCCAGCATTTT. This gives the protein CASSGDRSNQPQHF.

V is TRBV27 and J is TRBJ2-7; the match to TRBD1 covers 9 bases. Germline trimming cut 6 bases from V and 5 bases from J; bases unmatched to any gene: 8. The CDR3 runs to 14 residues. Germline V CDR1 and CDR2: MNHEY, SMNVEV (reference sequence). The CDR3 region is CASRKGQGLDEQYF. CDR3 sequence (DNA): TGTGCCAGCAGGAAGGGACAGGGCCTGGACGAGCAGTACTTC.